The entry that follows covers one TCR beta chain sequence. Its specificity is not known. The data derive from a study of tumor-infiltrating lymphocytes in localized non-small cell lung cancer. The wider study: Several tumor histologies, both smoking statuses, and some post-neoadjuvant chemotherapy samples were included. Resected tumor was paired with non-adjacent uninvolved lung from the same patient. General study points: Different pieces of the same tissue went to different assays, confounding technical variation with intratumor heterogeneity.

The CDR3 runs to 16 residues. Germline assignment: CDR1 LNHDA and CDR2 SQIVND (reference sequence). Trimming cost V 5 bases and J 0 bases, with 11 bases left between them. TCRdb's table, derived via immunoSEQ multiplex PCR, lists solely in-frame clones and lacks some. The sample shows about 14,000 clones, approximately 70% of them seen only once. The chain employs TRBV19 and TRBJ2-6; the D gene is possibly TRBD2 (5 bases). What was sequenced was lung tumor tissue. The TCR sequence derives from a human donor with non-small cell lung cancer. CDR3 in DNA: TGTGCCAGTAGTTCGCGAGGGTTCTCTGGGGCCAACGTCCTGACTTTC. Translating gives CASSSRGFSGANVLTF.